The sequence of this T cell receptor beta chain was determined in a study of technical replicates of blood from several donors. Sequenced by immunoSEQ multiplex PCR; TCRdb stores in-frame clones only, minus some. The data show about 73,000 clones, approximately 93% seen once. Per germline, CDR1 SEHNR and CDR2 FQNEAQ (reference sequence). The CDR3 contains 15 residues. V was cut by 7 bases and J by 1 base, with 16 bases left in between. The source of this sequence is a human donor in good health. This rearrangement joins TRBV7-9 to TRBJ1-2; weak D call: TRBD1 (6 bases). The sequenced sample was T cells isolated from PBMCs. The CDR3 sequence is CASTYQGHLNYGYTF. The CDR3 DNA is TGTGCCAGCACCTACCAGGGACACCTTAACTATGGCTACACCTTC.